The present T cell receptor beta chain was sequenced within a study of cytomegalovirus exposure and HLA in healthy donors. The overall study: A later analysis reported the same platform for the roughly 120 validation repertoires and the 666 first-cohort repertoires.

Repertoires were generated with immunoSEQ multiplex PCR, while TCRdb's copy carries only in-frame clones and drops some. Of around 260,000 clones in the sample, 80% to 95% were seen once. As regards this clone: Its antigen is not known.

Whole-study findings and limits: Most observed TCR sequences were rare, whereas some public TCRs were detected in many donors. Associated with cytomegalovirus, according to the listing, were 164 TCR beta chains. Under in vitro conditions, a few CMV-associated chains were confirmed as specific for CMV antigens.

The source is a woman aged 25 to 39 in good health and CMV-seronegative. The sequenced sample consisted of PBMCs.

The CDR3 DNA is TGTGCCAGCGGTCGGGGCAGGGGTTGGGGCGAGCAGTACTTC. This gives the protein CASGRGRGWGEQYF. This chain uses TRBV28 with TRBJ2-7; D may be TRBD1 (6 bases). The V gene's germline CDR1 is MDHEN and CDR2 SYDVKM. With 8 bases removed from V and 6 bases from J, the gap between germline ends came to 20 bases. The CDR3 runs 14 residues.